This T cell receptor beta chain was recovered during a study of cytomegalovirus exposure and HLA in healthy donors. The PCR used 60 Vbeta and 13 Jbeta primers. TCRdb's copy holds only in-frame clones and misses some; the assay was immunoSEQ multiplex PCR. This table holds about 110,000 clones, about 70% found once. Points on this clone: Its target is not known.

Whole-study results and caveats: Researchers reported in a later analysis that a missense DCLRE1C variant was tied to TCR beta V- and J-gene trimming.

The sample taken for sequencing was PBMCs. This receptor was taken from a woman in her fifties or sixties in good health and CMV-seropositive.

The CDR3 reads CASSSRGGGAYNEQFF. CDR3 nucleotides: TGTGCCAGCAGCTCTCGGGGCGGGGGGGCCTACAATGAGCAGTTCTTC. The chain couples TRBV6-6 to TRBJ2-1; 9 bases line up with TRBD2. This CDR3 has 16 amino acids. From germline, CDR1 is MNHNY and CDR2 SVGAGI (reference sequence). V lost 6 bases to trimming and J lost 2 bases; unmatched junction nucleotides: 8.